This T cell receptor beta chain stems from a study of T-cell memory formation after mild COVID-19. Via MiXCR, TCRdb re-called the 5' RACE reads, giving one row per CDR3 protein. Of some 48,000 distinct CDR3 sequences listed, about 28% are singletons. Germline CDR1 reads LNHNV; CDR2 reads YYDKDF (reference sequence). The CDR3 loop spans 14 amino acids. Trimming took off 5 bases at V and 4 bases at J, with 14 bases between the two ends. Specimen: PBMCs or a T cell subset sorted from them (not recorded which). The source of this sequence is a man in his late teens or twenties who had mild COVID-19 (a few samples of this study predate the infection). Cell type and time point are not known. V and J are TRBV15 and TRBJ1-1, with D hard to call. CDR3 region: CATSGYSGFTEAFF. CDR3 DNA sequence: TGTGCCACCAGCGGATACAGCGGTTTCACTGAAGCTTTCTTT.